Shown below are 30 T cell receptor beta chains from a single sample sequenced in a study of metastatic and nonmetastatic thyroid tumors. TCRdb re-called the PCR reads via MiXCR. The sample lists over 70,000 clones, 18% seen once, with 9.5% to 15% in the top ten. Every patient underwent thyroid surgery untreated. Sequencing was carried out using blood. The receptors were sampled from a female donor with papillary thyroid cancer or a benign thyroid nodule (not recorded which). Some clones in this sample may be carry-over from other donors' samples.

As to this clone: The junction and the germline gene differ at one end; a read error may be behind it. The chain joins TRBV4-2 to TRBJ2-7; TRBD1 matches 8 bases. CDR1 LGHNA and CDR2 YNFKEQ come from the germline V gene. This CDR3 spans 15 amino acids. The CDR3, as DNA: TGTGCCAGCAGCCAACTTGTGGACAGGGCCTACGGGCAGTACTTC. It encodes CASSQLVDRAYGQYF.

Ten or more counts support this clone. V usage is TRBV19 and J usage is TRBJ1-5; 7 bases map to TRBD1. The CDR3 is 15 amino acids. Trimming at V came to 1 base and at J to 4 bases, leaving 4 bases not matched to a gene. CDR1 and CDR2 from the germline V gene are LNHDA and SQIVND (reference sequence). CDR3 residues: CASSIVGGWNQPQHF. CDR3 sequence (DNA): TGTGCCAGTAGTATAGTAGGGGGCTGGAATCAGCCCCAGCATTTT.

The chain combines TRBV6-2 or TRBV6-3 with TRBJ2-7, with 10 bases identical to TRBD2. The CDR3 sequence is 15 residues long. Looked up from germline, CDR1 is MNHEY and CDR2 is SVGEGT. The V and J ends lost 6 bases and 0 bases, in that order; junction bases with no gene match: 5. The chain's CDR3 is CASSTTSGVSYEQYF. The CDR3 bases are TGTGCCAGCAGCACCACTAGCGGGGTCTCCTACGAGCAGTACTTC.

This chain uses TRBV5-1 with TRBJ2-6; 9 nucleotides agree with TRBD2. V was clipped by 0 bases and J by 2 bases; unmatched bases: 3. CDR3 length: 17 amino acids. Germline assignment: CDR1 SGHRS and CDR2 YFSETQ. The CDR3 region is CASSLVASGTGANVLTF. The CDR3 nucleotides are TGCGCCAGCAGCTTGGTCGCTAGCGGGACTGGGGCCAACGTCCTGACTTTC.

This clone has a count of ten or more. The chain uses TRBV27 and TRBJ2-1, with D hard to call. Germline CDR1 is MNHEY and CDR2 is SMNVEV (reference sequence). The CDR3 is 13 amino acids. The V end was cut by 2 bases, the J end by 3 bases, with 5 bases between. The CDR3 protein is CASSLTNYNEQFF. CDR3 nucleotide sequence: TGTGCCAGCAGTTTAACTAACTACAATGAGCAGTTCTTC.

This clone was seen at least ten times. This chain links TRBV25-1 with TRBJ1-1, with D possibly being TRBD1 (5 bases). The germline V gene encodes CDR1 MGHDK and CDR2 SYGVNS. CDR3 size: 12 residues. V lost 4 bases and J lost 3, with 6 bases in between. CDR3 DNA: TGTGCCAGCAGTGTGGGGGACACTGAAGCTTTCTTT. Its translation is CASSVGDTEAFF. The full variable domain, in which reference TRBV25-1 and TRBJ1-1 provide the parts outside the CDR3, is EADIYQTPRYLVIGTGKKITLECSQTMGHDKMYWYQQDPGMELHLIHYSYGVNSTEKGDLSSESTVSRIRTEHFPLTLESARPSHTSQYLCASSVGDTEAFFGQGTRLTVV.

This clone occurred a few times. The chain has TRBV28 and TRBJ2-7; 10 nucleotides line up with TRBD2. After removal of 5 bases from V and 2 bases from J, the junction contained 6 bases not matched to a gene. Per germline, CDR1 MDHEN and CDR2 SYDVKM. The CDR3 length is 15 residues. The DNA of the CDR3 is TGTGCCAGCAGTCTCTCAGCGGGAGGGCCCTACGAGCAGTACTTC. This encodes CASSLSAGGPYEQYF. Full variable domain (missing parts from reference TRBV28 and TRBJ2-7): DVKVTQSSRYLVKRTGEKVFLECVQDMDHENMFWYRQDPGLGLRLIYFSYDVKMKEKGDIPEGYSVSREKKERFSLILESASTNQTSMYLCASSLSAGGPYEQYFGPGTRLTVT.

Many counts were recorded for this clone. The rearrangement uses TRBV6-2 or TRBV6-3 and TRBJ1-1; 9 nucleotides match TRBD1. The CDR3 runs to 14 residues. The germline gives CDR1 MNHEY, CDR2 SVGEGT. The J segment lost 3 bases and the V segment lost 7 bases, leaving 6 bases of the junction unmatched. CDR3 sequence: CASTRTGVDTEAFF. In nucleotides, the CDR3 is TGTGCCAGCACCAGGACAGGGGTGGACACTGAAGCTTTCTTT.

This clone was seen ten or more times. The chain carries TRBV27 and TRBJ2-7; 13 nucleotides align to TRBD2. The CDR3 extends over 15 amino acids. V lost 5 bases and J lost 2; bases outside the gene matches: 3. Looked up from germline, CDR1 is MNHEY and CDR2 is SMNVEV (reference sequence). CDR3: CASSDGTSGTYEQYF. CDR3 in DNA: TGTGCCAGCAGTGACGGGACTAGCGGGACCTACGAGCAGTACTTC.

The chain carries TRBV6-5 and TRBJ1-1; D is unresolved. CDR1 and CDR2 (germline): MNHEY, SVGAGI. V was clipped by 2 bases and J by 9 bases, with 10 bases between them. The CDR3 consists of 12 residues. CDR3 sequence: CASSYTPGQAFF. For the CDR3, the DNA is TGTGCCAGCAGTTACACCCCCGGGCAAGCTTTCTTT.

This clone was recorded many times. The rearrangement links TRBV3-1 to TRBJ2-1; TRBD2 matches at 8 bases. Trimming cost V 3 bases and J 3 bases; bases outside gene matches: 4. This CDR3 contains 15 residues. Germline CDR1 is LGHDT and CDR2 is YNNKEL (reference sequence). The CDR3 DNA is TGTGCCAGCAGCCACGATCGGGAGGGCTACAATGAGCAGTTCTTC. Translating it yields CASSHDREGYNEQFF.

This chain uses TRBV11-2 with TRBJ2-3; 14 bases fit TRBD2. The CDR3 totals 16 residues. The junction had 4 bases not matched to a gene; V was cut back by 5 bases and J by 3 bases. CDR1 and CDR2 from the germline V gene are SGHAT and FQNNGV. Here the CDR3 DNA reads TGTGCCAGCAGCCCGGGGACTAGCGGGAGAACAGATACGCAGTATTTT. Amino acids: CASSPGTSGRTDTQYF.

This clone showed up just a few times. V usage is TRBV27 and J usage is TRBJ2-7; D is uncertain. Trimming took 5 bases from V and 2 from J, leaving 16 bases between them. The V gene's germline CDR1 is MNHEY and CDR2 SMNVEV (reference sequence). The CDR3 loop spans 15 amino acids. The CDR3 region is CASSSTTPPTYEQYV. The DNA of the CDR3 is TGTGCCAGCAGTAGCACGACACCACCTACCTACGAGCAGTACGTC.

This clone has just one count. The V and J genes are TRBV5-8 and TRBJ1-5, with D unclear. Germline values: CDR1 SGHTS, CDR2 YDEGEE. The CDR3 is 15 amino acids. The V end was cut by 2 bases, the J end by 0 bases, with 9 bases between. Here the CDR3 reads CASSFSQNSNQPQHF. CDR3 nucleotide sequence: TGTGCCAGCAGCTTCTCCCAGAATAGCAATCAGCCCCAGCATTTT.

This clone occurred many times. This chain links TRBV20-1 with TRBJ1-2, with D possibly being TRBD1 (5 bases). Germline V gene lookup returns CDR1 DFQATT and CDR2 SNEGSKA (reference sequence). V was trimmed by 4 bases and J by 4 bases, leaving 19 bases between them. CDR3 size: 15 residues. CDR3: CSAKPWGYLAYGYTF. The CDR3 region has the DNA TGCAGTGCTAAACCCTGGGGCTACCTGGCCTATGGCTACACCTTC.

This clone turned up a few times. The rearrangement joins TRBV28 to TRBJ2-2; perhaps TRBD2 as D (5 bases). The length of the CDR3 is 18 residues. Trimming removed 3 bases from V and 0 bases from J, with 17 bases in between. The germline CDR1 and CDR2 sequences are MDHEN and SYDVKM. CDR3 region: CASSFTSSPGTNTGELFF. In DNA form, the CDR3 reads TGTGCCAGCAGTTTTACTTCTTCGCCGGGGACGAACACCGGGGAGCTGTTTTTT.

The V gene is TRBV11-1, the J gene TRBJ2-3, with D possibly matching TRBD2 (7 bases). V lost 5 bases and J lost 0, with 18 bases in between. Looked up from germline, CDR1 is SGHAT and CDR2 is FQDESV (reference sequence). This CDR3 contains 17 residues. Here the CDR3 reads CASSPRGAGLSTDTQYF. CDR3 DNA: TGTGCCAGCAGCCCCAGGGGAGCGGGACTGAGCACAGATACGCAGTATTTT.

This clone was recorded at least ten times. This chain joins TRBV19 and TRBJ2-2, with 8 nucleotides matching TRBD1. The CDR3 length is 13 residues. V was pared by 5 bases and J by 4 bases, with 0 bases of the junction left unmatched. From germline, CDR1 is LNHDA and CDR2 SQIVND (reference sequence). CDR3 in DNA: TGTGCCAGTAGTGGACAGGGCACCGGGGAGCTGTTTTTT. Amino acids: CASSGQGTGELFF. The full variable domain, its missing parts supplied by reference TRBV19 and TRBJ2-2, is DGGITQSPKYLFRKEGQNVTLSCEQNLNHDAMYWYRQDPGQGLRLIYYSQIVNDFQKGDIAEGYSVSREKKESFPLTVTSAQKNPTAFYLCASSGQGTGELFFGEGSRLTVL.

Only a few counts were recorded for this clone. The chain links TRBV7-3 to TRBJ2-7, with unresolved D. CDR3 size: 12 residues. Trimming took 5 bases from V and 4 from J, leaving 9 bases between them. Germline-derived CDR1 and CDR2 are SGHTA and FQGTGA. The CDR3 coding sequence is TGTGCCAGCAGCCCTTACGGTTACGAGCAGTACTTC. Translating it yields CASSPYGYEQYF.

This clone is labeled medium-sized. The chain's CDR3 is CAWSARDRGKYTF. CDR3 bases: TGTGCCTGGAGTGCCCGGGACAGGGGAAAATACACCTTC. The chain uses TRBV30 and TRBJ1-2; TRBD1 matches at 10 bases. CDR3 length equals 13 residues. Germline lookup yields CDR1 GTSNPN and CDR2 SVGIG (reference sequence). The J segment lost 11 bases and the V segment lost 1 base, leaving 7 bases of the junction unmatched.

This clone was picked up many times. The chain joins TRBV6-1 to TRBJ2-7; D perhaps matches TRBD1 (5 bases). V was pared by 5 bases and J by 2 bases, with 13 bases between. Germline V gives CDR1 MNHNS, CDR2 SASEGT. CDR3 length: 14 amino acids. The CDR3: CASSQGLNTYEQYF. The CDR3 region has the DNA TGTGCCAGCAGTCAGGGTTTAAATACCTACGAGCAGTACTTC.

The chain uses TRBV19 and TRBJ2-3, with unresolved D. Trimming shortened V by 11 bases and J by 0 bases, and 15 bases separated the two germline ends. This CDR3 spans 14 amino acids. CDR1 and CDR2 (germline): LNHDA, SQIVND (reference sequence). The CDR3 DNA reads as TGTGCCGGTACCCTTGTCCCTAGCACAGATACGCAGTATTTT. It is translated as CAGTLVPSTDTQYF. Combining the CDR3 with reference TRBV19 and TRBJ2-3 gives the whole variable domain DGGITQSPKYLFRKEGQNVTLSCEQNLNHDAMYWYRQDPGQGLRLIYYSQIVNDFQKGDIAEGYSVSREKKESFPLTVTSAQKNPTAFYLCAGTLVPSTDTQYFGPGTRLTVL.

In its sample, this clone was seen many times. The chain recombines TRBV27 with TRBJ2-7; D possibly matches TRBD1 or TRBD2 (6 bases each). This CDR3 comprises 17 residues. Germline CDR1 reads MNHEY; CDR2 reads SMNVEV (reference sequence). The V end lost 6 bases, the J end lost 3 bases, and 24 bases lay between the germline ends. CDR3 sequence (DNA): TGTGCCAGCAGCTTACTAGCCCCTGGGGGCCAGGGCTACGAGCAGTACTTC. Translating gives CASSLLAPGGQGYEQYF.

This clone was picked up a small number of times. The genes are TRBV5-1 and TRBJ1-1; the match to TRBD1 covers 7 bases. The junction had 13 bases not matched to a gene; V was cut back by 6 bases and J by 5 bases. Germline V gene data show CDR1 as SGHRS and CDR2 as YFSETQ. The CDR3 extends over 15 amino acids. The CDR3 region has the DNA TGCGCCAGCAATCCCGGGACAGTTCGGAGGACTGAAGCTTTCTTT. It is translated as CASNPGTVRRTEAFF.

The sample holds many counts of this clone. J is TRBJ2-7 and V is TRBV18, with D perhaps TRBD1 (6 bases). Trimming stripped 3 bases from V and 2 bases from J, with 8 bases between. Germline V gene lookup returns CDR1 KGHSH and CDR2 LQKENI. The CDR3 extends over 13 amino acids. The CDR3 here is CASSPRDTYEQYF. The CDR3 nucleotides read TGTGCCAGCTCACCCAGGGACACCTACGAGCAGTACTTC.

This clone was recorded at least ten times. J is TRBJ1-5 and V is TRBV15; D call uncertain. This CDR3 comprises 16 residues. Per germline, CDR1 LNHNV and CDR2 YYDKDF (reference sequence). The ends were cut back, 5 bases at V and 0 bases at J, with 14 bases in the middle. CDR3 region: CATSPLGRDSNQPQHF. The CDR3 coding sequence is TGTGCCACCAGCCCCTTGGGAAGGGATAGCAATCAGCCCCAGCATTTT. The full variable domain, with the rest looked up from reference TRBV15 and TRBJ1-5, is DAMVIQNPRYQVTQFGKPVTLSCSQTLNHNVMYWYQQKSSQAPKLLFHYYDKDFNNEADTPDNFQSRRPNTSFCFLDIRSPGLGDTAMYLCATSPLGRDSNQPQHFGDGTRLSIL.

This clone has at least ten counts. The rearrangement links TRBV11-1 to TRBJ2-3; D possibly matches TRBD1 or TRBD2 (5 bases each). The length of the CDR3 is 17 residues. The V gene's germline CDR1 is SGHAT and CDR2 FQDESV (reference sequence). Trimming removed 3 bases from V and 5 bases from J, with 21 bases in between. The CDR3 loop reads CASSFQPTGTDKDTQYF. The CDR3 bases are TGTGCCAGCAGCTTCCAACCTACCGGGACGGATAAAGATACGCAGTATTTT.

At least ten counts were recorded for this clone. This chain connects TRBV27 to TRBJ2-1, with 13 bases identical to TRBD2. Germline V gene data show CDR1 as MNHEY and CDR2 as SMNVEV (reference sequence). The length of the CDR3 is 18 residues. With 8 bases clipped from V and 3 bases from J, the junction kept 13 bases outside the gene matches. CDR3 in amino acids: CASGHPLGLAGIYNEQFF. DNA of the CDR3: TGTGCCAGCGGCCATCCACTGGGACTAGCGGGAATCTACAATGAGCAGTTCTTC.

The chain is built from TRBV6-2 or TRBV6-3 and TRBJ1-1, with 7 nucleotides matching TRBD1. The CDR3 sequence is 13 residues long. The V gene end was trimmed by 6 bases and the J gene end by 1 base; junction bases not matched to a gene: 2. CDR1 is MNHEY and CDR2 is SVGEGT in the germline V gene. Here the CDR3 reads CASRRTGNTEAFF. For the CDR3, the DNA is TGTGCCAGCAGAAGGACAGGGAACACTGAAGCTTTCTTT.

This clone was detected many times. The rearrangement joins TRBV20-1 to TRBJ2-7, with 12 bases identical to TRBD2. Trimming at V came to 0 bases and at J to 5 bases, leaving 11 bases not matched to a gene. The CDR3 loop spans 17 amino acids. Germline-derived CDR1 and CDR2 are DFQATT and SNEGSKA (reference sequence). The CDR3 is CSARDRRLAGVDHEQYF. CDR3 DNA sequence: TGCAGTGCTAGAGATCGGCGACTAGCGGGAGTTGATCACGAGCAGTACTTC.